The 28 T cell receptor beta chains given below trace back to one sample, sequenced in a study of blood T cell repertoires in COVID-19. The repertoire was sequenced with immunoSEQ multiplex PCR; TCRdb's copy has only in-frame clones and lacks some. The sample yields 100,000 or so clones, about 88% seen once. Sequenced sample: peripheral blood. Receptor source: a woman aged 55-69 years with acute or convalescent COVID-19.

The CDR3 nucleotides read TGTGCCAGCAGGCCAACTGGAACTAATGAAAAACTGTTTTTT. Its protein is CASRPTGTNEKLFF. The chain links TRBV28 to TRBJ1-4; D is undetermined. Germline loops: CDR1 MDHEN, CDR2 SYDVKM. The CDR3 contains 14 residues. Trimming left V 6 bases short and J 1 base short, with 9 bases between.

The chain couples TRBV29-1 to TRBJ2-1, with 11 bases identical to TRBD2. This CDR3 spans 17 amino acids. J was trimmed by 0 bases and V by 3 bases; bases with no gene match: 7. Germline lookup yields CDR1 SQVTM and CDR2 ANQGSEA. CDR3 in amino acids: CSVETRLAGNSYNEQFF. CDR3 nucleotide sequence: TGCAGCGTTGAGACCAGACTAGCGGGGAACTCCTACAATGAGCAGTTCTTC.

Regarding this clone: The junction departs from germline at one end; a sequencing error may be responsible. The genes are TRBV11-2 and TRBJ1-1; D gene ambiguous. This CDR3 is 13 amino acids long. Germline CDR1 reads SGHAT; CDR2 reads FQNNGV. The CDR3 spells CTSSLEQNTEAFF. For the CDR3, the DNA is TGTACCAGCAGCTTAGAACAGAACACTGAAGCTTTCTTT.

The chain recombines TRBV7-9 with TRBJ1-2; TRBD1 matches at 10 bases. Per germline, CDR1 SEHNR and CDR2 FQNEAQ (reference sequence). The CDR3 extends over 14 amino acids. The V segment lost 4 bases and the J segment 2 bases; nucleotides outside the gene matches: 1. CDR3 in amino acids: CASSSGQGNYGYTF. The CDR3 coding sequence is TGTGCCAGCAGCTCGGGACAGGGGAACTATGGCTACACCTTC.

The chain uses TRBV24-1 and TRBJ1-5; a weak D match, TRBD1 (5 bases). The length of the CDR3 is 15 residues. The ends were cut back, 1 base at V and 7 bases at J, with 13 bases in the middle. Germline CDR1 is KGHDR and CDR2 is SFDVKD. CDR3 amino acids: CATSDFTGPRQPQHF. CDR3 sequence (DNA): TGTGCCACCAGTGATTTCACAGGCCCAAGACAGCCCCAGCATTTT.

The J gene is TRBJ2-7, the V gene TRBV4-1, with D perhaps matching TRBD1 (6 bases). Per germline, CDR1 MGHRA and CDR2 YSYEKL. V gave up 4 bases and J gave up 5 bases, with 18 bases separating them. The CDR3 loop spans 15 amino acids. CDR3 coding DNA: TGCGCCAGCAGCCCTCTAGGCGACAGGTCCCACGAGCAGTACTTC. Amino acid sequence: CASSPLGDRSHEQYF.

This rearrangement joins TRBV11-2 to TRBJ2-5; TRBD1 might be the D (5 bases). Germline lookup yields CDR1 SGHAT and CDR2 FQNNGV. The CDR3 totals 15 residues. The V gene lost 5 bases and the J gene lost 1 base, with 14 bases spanning the gap. As DNA, the CDR3 is TGTGCCAGCAGCCCGCAACTGGGGCCCCAAGAGACCCAGTACTTC. This codes for CASSPQLGPQETQYF.

This clone was seen a single time. The gene calls are TRBV9 and TRBJ2-3, with TRBD2 matching over 10 bases. Germline CDR1 reads SGDLS; CDR2 reads YYNGEE. CDR3 size: 19 residues. Unmatched junction bases numbered 13, after V lost 3 bases and J lost 0 bases. CDR3 in DNA: TGTGCCAGCAGCGCAGAGGTCTATAGCGGGGGGACTAGCACAGATACGCAGTATTTT. It codes for CASSAEVYSGGTSTDTQYF.

This chain connects TRBV4-3 to TRBJ2-1, with D tentatively TRBD1 (5 bases). This CDR3 contains 16 residues. V was clipped by 0 bases and J by 7 bases, with 16 bases between them. The germline CDR1 and CDR2 sequences are LGHNA and YSLEER. The CDR3 DNA follows: TGCGCCAGCAGCCAAGACACAGGCAGGGCAACGAATGAGCAGTTCTTC. It specifies CASSQDTGRATNEQFF.

The chain combines TRBV7-8 with TRBJ2-1; 7 bases fit TRBD1. Trimming cost V 5 bases and J 1 base; bases outside gene matches: 8. The CDR3 has 16 amino acids. The germline V gene has CDR1 SGHVS and CDR2 FQNEAQ. The CDR3 sequence: CASSVDEGASYNEQFF. CDR3 bases: TGTGCCAGCAGCGTAGATGAGGGGGCGTCCTACAATGAGCAGTTCTTC.

The rearrangement links TRBV11-2 to TRBJ1-2, with 11 bases matching TRBD1. The CDR3 has 15 amino acids. J gave up 4 bases and V 3 bases, and 4 bases lay outside the gene matches. Per the germline V gene, CDR1 is SGHAT and CDR2 is FQNNGV. The CDR3 here is CASSLGTGGGYGYTF. The CDR3 DNA follows: TGTGCCAGCAGCTTGGGGACAGGGGGAGGCTATGGCTACACCTTC.

CDR3 sequence (DNA): TGTGCCAGCTCACCAGGGACAGGGGGTTCCTACGAGCAGTACTTC. This encodes CASSPGTGGSYEQYF. The J gene is TRBJ2-7, the V gene TRBV18; 11 bases fit TRBD1. Germline V gene data show CDR1 as KGHSH and CDR2 as LQKENI. The CDR3 consists of 15 residues. V trimming: 2 bases; J trimming: 1 base; junction bases outside the gene matches: 1.

This chain connects TRBV25-1 to TRBJ2-7, with a weak D call TRBD2 (6 bases). The CDR3 consists of 11 residues. CDR1 and CDR2 from the germline V gene are MGHDK and SYGVNS. V was trimmed by 8 bases and J by 4 bases, leaving 9 bases between them. In nucleotides, the CDR3 is TGTGCCAGCTCCGGAGGGTACGAGCAGTACTTC. It translates to CASSGGYEQYF.

V usage is TRBV7-7 and J usage is TRBJ2-3, with D unclear. In germline, CDR1 is SSHAT, CDR2 FNYEAQ (reference sequence). Between the trimmed V and J ends, which lost 4 bases and 4 bases, there was a span of 12 bases. This CDR3 is built from 14 residues. For the CDR3, the DNA is TGTGCCAGCAGCTCAGATCAGATGGCAGATACGCAGTATTTT. Its protein product is CASSSDQMADTQYF.

The chain couples TRBV7-9 to TRBJ2-2; tentatively, D is TRBD1 (5 bases). Germline-derived CDR1 and CDR2 are SEHNR and FQNEAQ (reference sequence). This CDR3 is 14 amino acids long. V lost 7 bases, J lost 3 bases, and 12 bases lay in between. In nucleotides, the CDR3 is TGTGCCAGCACCACTACCAGGGACACCGGGGAGCTGTTTTTT. This encodes CASTTTRDTGELFF.

The V and J genes are TRBV2 and TRBJ2-2; D gene ambiguous. Trimming took 6 bases from V and 2 from J, leaving 10 bases between them. The CDR3 has 14 residues. Germline CDR1 reads SNHLY; CDR2 reads FYNNEI. The CDR3 nucleotides read TGTGCCAGCAGGGTCGCAGATAACACCGGGGAGCTGTTTTTT. Its translation: CASRVADNTGELFF.

The V call is TRBV5-6, the J call TRBJ2-1, with D unclear. The germline V and J ends were trimmed by 0 bases and 2 bases, with 9 bases remaining between them. Germline V CDR1 and CDR2: SGHDT, YYEEEE. The CDR3 extends over 15 amino acids. CDR3 sequence reads: CASSLGGFPYNEQFF. The CDR3 DNA is TGTGCCAGCAGCTTGGGTGGCTTCCCCTACAATGAGCAGTTCTTC.

The chain carries TRBV11-3 and TRBJ2-3; 8 bases align to TRBD1. The junction had 4 bases not matched to a gene; V was cut back by 4 bases and J by 4 bases. The CDR3 has 14 amino acids. Germline V gene lookup returns CDR1 SGHNT and CDR2 YENEEA. In DNA form, the CDR3 reads TGTGCCAGCAGCTCTCGGACAGGGTCAGATACGCAGTATTTT. This codes for CASSSRTGSDTQYF.

This chain connects TRBV6-1 to TRBJ1-5; no definite D call. Germline V gives CDR1 MNHNS, CDR2 SASEGT. V was trimmed by 1 base and J by 2 bases, leaving 12 bases between them. The CDR3 consists of 16 residues. The CDR3 reads CASSEVGGMRNQPQHF. The CDR3 DNA sequence: TGTGCCAGCAGTGAAGTCGGAGGGATGCGCAATCAGCCCCAGCATTTT.

The gene calls are TRBV5-1 and TRBJ2-3; 12 bases agree with TRBD2. The V gene's germline CDR1 is SGHRS and CDR2 YFSETQ. The CDR3 is 15 residues long. V shed 4 bases, J shed 6 bases, and the junction held 6 bases outside the gene matches. The CDR3 is CASSASGGARDTQYF. CDR3 nucleotides: TGCGCCAGCAGCGCTAGCGGGGGGGCGCGGGATACGCAGTATTTT.

This clone was seen a few times. The chain has TRBV12-3 or TRBV12-4 and TRBJ1-5; D gene ambiguous. The CDR3 sequence is 13 residues long. With 1 base removed from V and 4 bases from J, the gap between germline ends came to 5 bases. The CDR3 reads CASSLDLNQPQHF. The CDR3 nucleotides are TGTGCCAGCAGTTTAGATTTAAATCAGCCCCAGCATTTT.

The gene calls are TRBV3-1 (or the pseudogene TRBV3-2) and TRBJ1-3; no firm D call. V was shortened by 2 bases and J by 0 bases, with 8 bases between the two germline ends. Germline CDR1 is LGHDT and CDR2 is YNNKEL (reference sequence). The CDR3 is 15 amino acids. Here the CDR3 DNA reads TGTGCCAGCAGCCAAACCGCAGTCTCTGGAAACACCATATATTTT. It specifies CASSQTAVSGNTIYF.

This clone appeared a single time. The chain combines TRBV18 with TRBJ1-3; 11 bases align to TRBD1. V lost 6 bases and J lost 0; bases outside the gene matches: 7. Germline V gives CDR1 KGHSH, CDR2 LQKENI. This CDR3 is built from 17 residues. The CDR3 nucleotides read TGTGCCAGCTCCCCCACCGGGACAGGGGGCTCTGGAAACACCATATATTTT. Its protein is CASSPTGTGGSGNTIYF.

The sample holds one count of this clone. The chain carries TRBV28 and TRBJ2-7; maybe TRBD2 (6 bases). Trimming removed 6 bases from V and 1 base from J, with 13 bases in between. Looked up from germline, CDR1 is MDHEN and CDR2 is SYDVKM. This CDR3 spans 14 amino acids. The CDR3: CASSWTGGSYEQYF. CDR3 nucleotides: TGTGCCAGCAGCTGGACCGGGGGATCCTACGAGCAGTACTTC.

The V and J genes are TRBV6-5 and TRBJ2-6; D is possibly TRBD2 (6 bases). The germline V gene has CDR1 MNHEY and CDR2 SVGAGI. Trimming took off 6 bases at V and 4 bases at J, with 10 bases between the two ends. This CDR3 comprises 14 residues. The CDR3 coding sequence is TGTGCCAGCAGCCCCCGGGGGGGGGCCAACGTCCTGACTTTC. It encodes CASSPRGGANVLTF.

This clone has only one observation. The CDR3 nucleotides are TGTGCCAGCAGCTCGATTCGGGTGAGCTCCTACAATGAGCAGTTCTTC. It is translated as CASSSIRVSSYNEQFF. This chain joins TRBV11-3 and TRBJ2-1, with unresolved D. This CDR3 has 16 amino acids. Germline lookup yields CDR1 SGHNT and CDR2 YENEEA. V was trimmed by 4 bases and J by 0 bases, leaving 13 bases between them.

This clone has a single count. The V call is TRBV7-9, the J call TRBJ2-6; 13 bases fit TRBD2. This CDR3 contains 18 residues. Trimming cost V 5 bases and J 0 bases; bases outside gene matches: 4. Looked up from germline, CDR1 is SEHNR and CDR2 is FQNEAQ (reference sequence). The DNA for the CDR3 is TGTGCCAGCAGCAGGACTAGCGGGGGTTACTCTGGGGCCAACGTCCTGACTTTC. This sequence encodes CASSRTSGGYSGANVLTF.

The chain joins TRBV10-2 to TRBJ1-2; D is ambiguous. V lost 5 bases and J 3 bases, leaving 13 bases between the germline ends. CDR1 and CDR2 (germline): WSHSY, SAAADI. This CDR3 comprises 14 residues. The CDR3 bases are TGCGCCAGCAGTTCAGTTAACAGCCACTATGGCTACACCTTC. The encoded protein is CASSSVNSHYGYTF.